This record looks at one TCR beta chain sequence and its context. This sample was taken from a study of T cell responses to AZD1222 COVID-19 vaccine. Germline V gene sequence: CDR1 GTSNPN, CDR2 SVGIG (reference sequence). CDR3 length: 15 residues. Germline trimming cut 0 bases from V and 8 bases from J; bases unmatched to any gene: 7. The method was immunoSEQ multiplex PCR; TCRdb's version includes in-frame clones alone and lacks a portion of them. The table has 95,000 to 150,000 clones, approximately 90% seen once; the top ten hold about 7%. This rearrangement joins TRBV30 to TRBJ2-1; 10 bases align to TRBD2. The specimen comprised peripheral blood, sampled on day 0 of AZD1222 vaccination. The clonotype originates from an adult in good health. The CDR3 sequence: CAWSVKLAGEDEQFF. CDR3 sequence (DNA): TGTGCCTGGAGTGTAAAGCTAGCGGGAGAAGATGAGCAGTTCTTC.